Detailed here is one T cell receptor beta chain. Both 60 Vbeta primers and 13 Jbeta primers went into the PCR. Libraries were prepared by immunoSEQ multiplex PCR; TCRdb keeps only in-frame clonotypes and omits some of them. The table includes roughly 120,000 clones, more than 60% detected once. The V and J ends lost 8 bases and 6 bases, in that order; junction bases with no gene match: 4. There are 11 residues in the CDR3. The germline CDR1 and CDR2 sequences are SGHRS and YFSETQ. These data originate in a study of cytomegalovirus exposure and HLA in healthy donors. Input material: PBMCs. This clonotype originated in a woman aged 40 to 50 in good health and CMV-seropositive. This chain links TRBV5-1 with TRBJ1-1, with 7 positions matching TRBD1. CDR3 amino acids: CASLQGSEAFF. The CDR3, as DNA: TGCGCCAGTCTACAGGGGTCTGAAGCTTTCTTT.